This is a list of T cell receptor beta chains from one sample in a study of cytomegalovirus exposure and HLA in healthy donors. The data were produced by immunoSEQ multiplex PCR, yet TCRdb's version contains in-frame clones alone and is incomplete. The sample includes fewer than 250,000 clones, about 72% of them seen just once. Sequencing input: PBMCs. These receptors all stem from a male donor in good health and CMV-seronegative. CDR3s leave out the opening cysteine and the closing phenylalanine or tryptophan.

V	CDR3
TRBV5-1	ASRFGPALANEKLF
TRBV29-1	SVTPQGADGGYT
TRBV2	ASRGRVQYEQY
TRBV20-1	SASYSYT
TRBV6-5	ASSPPRPAGGYT
TRBV6-4	ASSDNWITGATCSYEQY
TRBV30	AWTRTETGYGYT
TRBV6-4	ASENGGTGELF
TRBV6-1	ASSLRRIQETQY
TRBV11-3	ASSLGLNTEAF
TRBV10-2	ASSPSGRPTDTQY
TRBV30	AWSRGTGQETQY
TRBV28	ASSFRGGEETQY
TRBV19	ASSIWGHEQF
TRBV19	ASKARGYEAQH